The entry that follows covers one TCR beta chain sequence. Its antigen is not known. The repertoire was sequenced with immunoSEQ multiplex PCR; TCRdb's copy has only in-frame clones and lacks some. The sample lists roughly 40,000 clones, roughly 84% seen once, with over 3% in the top ten. The source of the sample is a study of PD-1 blockade in mismatch repair-deficient tumors. At the level of the study: Enrolled about 2012-2016, patients had progressing, pretreated mismatch repair-deficient cancers of about a dozen types. Findings and caveats of the study: Rapid post-treatment expansion, then contraction, generally preceding radiologic response, marked tumor-resident clones.

V shed 1 base and J 6 bases; nucleotides not matched to a gene: 8. The CDR3 has 15 residues. Per germline, CDR1 LNHDA and CDR2 SQIVND (reference sequence). Mismatch repair deficiency was confirmed in all patients, by PCR or immunohistochemistry. The TCR-sequenced patients were three responders to pembrolizumab. The V call is TRBV19, the J call TRBJ1-1; TRBD1 matches at 7 bases. The sequence was collected from an adult with mismatch repair-deficient cancer. Specimen: peripheral blood, collected approximately 1.5 years after starting pembrolizumab. The CDR3 DNA follows: TGTGCCAGTAGTATAGGCAGGGGGGTCTACTCTGAAGCTTTCTTT. Its protein is CASSIGRGVYSEAFF.